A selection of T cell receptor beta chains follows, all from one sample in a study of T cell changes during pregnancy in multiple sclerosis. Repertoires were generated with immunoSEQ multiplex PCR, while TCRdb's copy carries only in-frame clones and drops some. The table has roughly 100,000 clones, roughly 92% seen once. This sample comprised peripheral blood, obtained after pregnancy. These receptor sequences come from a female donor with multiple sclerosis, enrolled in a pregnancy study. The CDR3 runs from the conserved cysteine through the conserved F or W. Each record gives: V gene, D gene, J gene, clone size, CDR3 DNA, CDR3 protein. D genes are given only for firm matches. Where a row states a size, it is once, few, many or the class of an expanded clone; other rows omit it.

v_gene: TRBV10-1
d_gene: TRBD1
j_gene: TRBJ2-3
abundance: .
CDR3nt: TGCGCCAGCAGTGTCATGGACAGGGGTAAAGATACGCAGTATTTT
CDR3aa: CASSVMDRGKDTQYF

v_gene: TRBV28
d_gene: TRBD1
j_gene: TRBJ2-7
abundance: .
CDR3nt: TGTGCCAGCAGAGAACAGGGGTACTACGAGCAGTACTTC
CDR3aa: CASREQGYYEQYF

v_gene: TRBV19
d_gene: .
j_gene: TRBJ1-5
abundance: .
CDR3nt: TGTGCCAGTAGTAAAAAGGGAAGGGAGGTCAATCAGCCCCAGCATTTT
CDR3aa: CASSKKGREVNQPQHF

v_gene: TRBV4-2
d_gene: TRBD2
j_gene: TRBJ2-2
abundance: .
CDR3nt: TGTGCCAGCAGCCAAGGCACTAGCGGGATATCCGGGGAGCTGTTTTTT
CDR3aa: CASSQGTSGISGELFF

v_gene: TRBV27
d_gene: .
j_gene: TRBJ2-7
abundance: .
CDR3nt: TGTGCCAGCAAACTGAGTGGGGAGAACGAGCAGTACTTC
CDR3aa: CASKLSGENEQYF

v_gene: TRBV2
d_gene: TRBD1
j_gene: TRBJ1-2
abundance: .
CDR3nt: TGTGCCAGCGGAGGTCGACAGGGTAACTACTATGGCTACACCTTC
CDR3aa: CASGGRQGNYYGYTF

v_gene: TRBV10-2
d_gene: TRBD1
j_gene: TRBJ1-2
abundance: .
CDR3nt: TGCGCCAGCAGTGAGTCCACTAGGACAGGGGGCAGGGGCTACACCTTC
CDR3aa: CASSESTRTGGRGYTF

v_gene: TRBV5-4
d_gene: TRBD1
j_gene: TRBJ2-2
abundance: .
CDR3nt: TGTGCCAGCAGGGGGGGGACAGGGGACACCGGGGAGCTGTTTTTT
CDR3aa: CASRGGTGDTGELFF

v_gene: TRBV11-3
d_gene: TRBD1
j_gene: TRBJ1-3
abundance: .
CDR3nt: TGTGCCAGCAGCCGAACAGGGGACCCTGGAAACACCATATATTTT
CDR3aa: CASSRTGDPGNTIYF

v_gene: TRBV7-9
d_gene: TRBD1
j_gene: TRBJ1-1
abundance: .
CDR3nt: TGTGCCAGCAGCTTGGGGGACAGGGCCAATAGGGACACTGAAGCTTTCTTT
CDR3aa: CASSLGDRANRDTEAFF

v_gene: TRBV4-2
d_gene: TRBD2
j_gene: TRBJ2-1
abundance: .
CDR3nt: TGTGCCAGCAGCCGAGAACTAGCGGGAGCCAATGAGCAGTTCTTC
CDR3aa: CASSRELAGANEQFF

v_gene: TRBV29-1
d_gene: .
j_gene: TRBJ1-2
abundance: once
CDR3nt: TGCAGCGTTGAAGATCAAGGGGTTGGTGGCTACACCTTC
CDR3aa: CSVEDQGVGGYTF

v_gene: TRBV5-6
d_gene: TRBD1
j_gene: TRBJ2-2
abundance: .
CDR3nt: TGTGCCAGCAGCTCAGGCCGGGACAGGGCGAACACCGGGGAGCTGTTTTTT
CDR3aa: CASSSGRDRANTGELFF

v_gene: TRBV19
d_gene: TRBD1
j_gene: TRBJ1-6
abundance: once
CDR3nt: TGTGCCAGTAGGCCTTTTGACAGGGCTAATTCACCCCTCCACTTT
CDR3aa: CASRPFDRANSPLHF

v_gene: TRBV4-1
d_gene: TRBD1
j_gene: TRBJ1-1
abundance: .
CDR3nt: TGCGCCAGCAGCCAAGGCGGGACAGAGAACACTGAAGCTTTCTTT
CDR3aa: CASSQGGTENTEAFF

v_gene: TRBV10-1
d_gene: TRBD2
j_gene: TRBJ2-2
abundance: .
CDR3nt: TGCGCCAGCAGTGACCCTAGCGGGGGGAACACCGGGGAGCTGTTTTTT
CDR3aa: CASSDPSGGNTGELFF